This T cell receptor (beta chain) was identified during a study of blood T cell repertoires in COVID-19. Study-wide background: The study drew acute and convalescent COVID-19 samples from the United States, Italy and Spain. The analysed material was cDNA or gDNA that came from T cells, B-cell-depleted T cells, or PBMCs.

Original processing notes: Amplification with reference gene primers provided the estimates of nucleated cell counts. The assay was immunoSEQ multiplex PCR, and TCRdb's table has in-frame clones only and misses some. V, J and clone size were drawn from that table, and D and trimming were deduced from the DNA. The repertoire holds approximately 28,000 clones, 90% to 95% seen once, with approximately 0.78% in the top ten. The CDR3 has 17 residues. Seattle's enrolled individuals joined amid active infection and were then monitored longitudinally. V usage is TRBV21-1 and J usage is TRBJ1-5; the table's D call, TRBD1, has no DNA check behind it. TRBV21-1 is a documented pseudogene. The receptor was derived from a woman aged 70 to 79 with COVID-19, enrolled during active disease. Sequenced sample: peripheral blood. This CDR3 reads CASSKARTGDRNQPQHF. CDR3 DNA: TGTGCCAGCAGCAAAGCCAGGACAGGGGATCGCAATCAGCCCCAGCATTTT.